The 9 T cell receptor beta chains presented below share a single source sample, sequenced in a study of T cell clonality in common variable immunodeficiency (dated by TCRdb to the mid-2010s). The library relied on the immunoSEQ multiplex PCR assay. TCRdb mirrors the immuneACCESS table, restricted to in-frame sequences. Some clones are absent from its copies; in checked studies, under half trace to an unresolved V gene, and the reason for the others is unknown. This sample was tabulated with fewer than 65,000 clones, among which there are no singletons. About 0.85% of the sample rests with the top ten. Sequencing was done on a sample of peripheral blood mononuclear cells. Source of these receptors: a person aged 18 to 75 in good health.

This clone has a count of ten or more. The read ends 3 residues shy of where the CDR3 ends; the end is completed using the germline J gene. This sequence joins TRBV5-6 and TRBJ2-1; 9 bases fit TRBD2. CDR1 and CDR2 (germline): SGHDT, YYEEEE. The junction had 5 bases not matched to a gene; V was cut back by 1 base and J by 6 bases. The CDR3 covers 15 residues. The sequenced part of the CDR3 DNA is TGTGCCAGCAGCTTGCGGCTAGCGGGAACCAATGAG. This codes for CASSLRLAGTNE. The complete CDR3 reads CASSLRLAGTNEQFF.

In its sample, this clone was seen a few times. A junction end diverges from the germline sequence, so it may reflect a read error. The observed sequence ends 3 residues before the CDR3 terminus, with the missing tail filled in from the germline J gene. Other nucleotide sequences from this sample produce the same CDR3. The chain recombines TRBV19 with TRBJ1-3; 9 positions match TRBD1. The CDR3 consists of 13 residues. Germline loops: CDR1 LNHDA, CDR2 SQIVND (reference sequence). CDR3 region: CASSEGQGNTIYF. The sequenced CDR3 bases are TGTGCCAGTAGTGAAGGACAGGGGAACACG.

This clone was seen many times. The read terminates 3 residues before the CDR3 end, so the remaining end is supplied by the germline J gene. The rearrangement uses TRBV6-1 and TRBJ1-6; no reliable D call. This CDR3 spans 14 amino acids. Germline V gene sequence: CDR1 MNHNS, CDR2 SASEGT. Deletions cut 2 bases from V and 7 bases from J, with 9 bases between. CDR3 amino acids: CASSESQANSPLHF. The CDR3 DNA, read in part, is TGTGCCAGCAGTGAAAGCCAGGCCAATTCACCC.

The CDR3 is CASRGEAGIQETQYF. The part of the CDR3 DNA that was read is TGTGCCAGCAGGGGTGAGGCGGGAATACAAGAGACG. This sequence joins TRBV2 and TRBJ2-3, with D perhaps TRBD2 (6 bases). The CDR3 is cut off 3 residues early in the read; its end comes from the germline J gene. Germline lookup yields CDR1 SNHLY and CDR2 FYNNEI. This CDR3 region has 15 residues. Full variable domain (outside the CDR3, taken from reference TRBV2 and TRBJ2-3): EPEVTQTPSHQVTQMGQEVILRCVPISNHLYFYWYRQILGQKVEFLVSFYNNEISEKSEIFDDQFSVERPDGSNFTLKIRSTKLEDSAMYFCASRGEAGIQETQYFGPGTRLTVL.

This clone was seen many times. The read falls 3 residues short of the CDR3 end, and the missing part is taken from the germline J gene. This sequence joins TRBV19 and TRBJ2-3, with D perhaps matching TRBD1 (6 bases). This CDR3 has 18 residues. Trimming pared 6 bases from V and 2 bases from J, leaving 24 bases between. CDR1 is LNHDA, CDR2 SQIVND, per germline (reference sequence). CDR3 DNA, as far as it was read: TGTGCCAGTAGAGGGTGGGACAAACAAGTTCAAACCACAGATACG. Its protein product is CASRGWDKQVQTTDT. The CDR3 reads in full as CASRGWDKQVQTTDTQYF.

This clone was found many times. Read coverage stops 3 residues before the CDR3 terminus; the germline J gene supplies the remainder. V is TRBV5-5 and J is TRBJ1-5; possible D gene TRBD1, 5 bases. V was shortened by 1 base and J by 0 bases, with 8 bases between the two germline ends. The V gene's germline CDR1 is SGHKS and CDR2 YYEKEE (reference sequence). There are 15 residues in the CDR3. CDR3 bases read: TGTGCCAGCAGCTTGCGGGGGAATAGCAATCAGCCC. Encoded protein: CASSLRGNSNQP. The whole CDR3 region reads CASSLRGNSNQPQHF.

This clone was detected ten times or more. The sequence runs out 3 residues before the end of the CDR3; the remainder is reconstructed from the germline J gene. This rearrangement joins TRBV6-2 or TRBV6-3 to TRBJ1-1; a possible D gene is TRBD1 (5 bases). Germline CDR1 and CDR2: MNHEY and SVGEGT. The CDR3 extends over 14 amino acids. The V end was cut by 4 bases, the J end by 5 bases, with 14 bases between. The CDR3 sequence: CASSSGFRGTEAFF. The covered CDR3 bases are TGTGCCAGCAGTTCCGGGTTTCGGGGGACTGAA.

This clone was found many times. CDR3 sequence reads: CASSKWTVNSPLHF. The CDR3 DNA, read in part, is TGTGCCAGTAGTAAGTGGACAGTTAATTCACCC. The chain couples TRBV19 to TRBJ1-6; a weak D match, TRBD1 (6 bases). The read terminates 3 residues before the CDR3 end, so the remaining end is supplied by the germline J gene. CDR3 length: 14 residues. Germline assignment: CDR1 LNHDA and CDR2 SQIVND (reference sequence). The V gene lost 4 bases and the J gene lost 6 bases, with 10 bases spanning the gap.

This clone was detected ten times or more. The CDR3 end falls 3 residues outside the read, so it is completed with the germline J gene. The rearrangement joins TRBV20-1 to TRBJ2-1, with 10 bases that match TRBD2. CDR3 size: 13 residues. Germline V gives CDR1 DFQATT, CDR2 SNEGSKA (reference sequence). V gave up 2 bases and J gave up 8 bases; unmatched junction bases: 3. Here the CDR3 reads CSARLAGDYEQFF. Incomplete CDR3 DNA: TGCAGTGCTAGACTAGCGGGAGACTATGAG.